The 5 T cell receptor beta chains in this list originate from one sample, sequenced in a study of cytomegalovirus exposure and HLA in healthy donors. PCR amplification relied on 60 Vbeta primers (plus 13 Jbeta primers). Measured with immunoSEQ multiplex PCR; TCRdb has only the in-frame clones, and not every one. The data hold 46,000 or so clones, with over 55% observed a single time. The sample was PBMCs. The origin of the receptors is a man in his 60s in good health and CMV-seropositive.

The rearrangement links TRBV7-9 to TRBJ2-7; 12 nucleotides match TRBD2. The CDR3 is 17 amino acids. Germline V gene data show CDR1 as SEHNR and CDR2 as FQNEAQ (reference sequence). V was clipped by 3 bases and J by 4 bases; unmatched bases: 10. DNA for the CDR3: TGTGCCAGCAGCTTTTGGACTAGCGGGAAGTACGGGTACGAGCAGTACTTC. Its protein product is CASSFWTSGKYGYEQYF.

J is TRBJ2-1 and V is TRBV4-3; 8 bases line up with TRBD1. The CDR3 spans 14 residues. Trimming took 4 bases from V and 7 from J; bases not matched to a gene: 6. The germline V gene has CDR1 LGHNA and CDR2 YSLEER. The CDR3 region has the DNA TGCGCCAGCAGCCGGTCCGACAGGGGAAATGAGCAGTTCTTC. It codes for CASSRSDRGNEQFF.

This chain's CDR3 is CASSSGLAGGRFGETQYF. The CDR3 nucleotides are TGTGCCAGCAGCTCCGGACTAGCGGGAGGGCGTTTCGGTGAGACCCAGTACTTC. The V gene is TRBV5-6, the J gene TRBJ2-5; 15 nucleotides match TRBD2. Germline V gene sequence: CDR1 SGHDT, CDR2 YYEEEE. Germline trimming cut 3 bases from V and 5 bases from J; bases unmatched to any gene: 11. The CDR3 has 18 residues.

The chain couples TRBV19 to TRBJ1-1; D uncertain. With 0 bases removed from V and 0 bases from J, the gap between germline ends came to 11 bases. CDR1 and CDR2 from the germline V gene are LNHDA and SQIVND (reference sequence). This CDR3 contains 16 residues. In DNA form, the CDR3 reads TGTGCCAGTAGTATAGAATGGCGACAAGTGAACACTGAAGCTTTCTTT. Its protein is CASSIEWRQVNTEAFF.

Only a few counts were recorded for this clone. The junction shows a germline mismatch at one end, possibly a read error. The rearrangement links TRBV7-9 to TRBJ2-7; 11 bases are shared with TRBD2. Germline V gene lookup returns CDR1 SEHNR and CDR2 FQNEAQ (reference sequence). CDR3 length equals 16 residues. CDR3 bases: TGTGCCAGCAGCTCCACGGGGCTAGCGGGAGGCCCCCCTGCCCCCTTC. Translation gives CASSSTGLAGGPPAPF.